The sequence of this T cell receptor beta chain was determined in a study of Tregs in tolerant kidney transplant recipients. With V trimmed by 2 bases and J by 11 bases, 10 bases remained unmatched. There are 14 residues in the CDR3. The germline gives CDR1 MNHNY, CDR2 SVGAGI (reference sequence). To note about this clone: Other DNA sequences in this specimen translate into the identical CDR3.

Assay used: immunoSEQ multiplex PCR; TCRdb lists only in-frame clones, some missing. The data contain approximately 60,000 clones, more than 70% of them singletons. Recipients received nonmyeloablative bone marrow transplants from related graft donors, with transient mixed chimerism. The clonotype originates from a human patient who received a combined kidney and bone marrow transplant. The T cells may partly be graft donor cells. This specimen consisted of CD4+ T cells from blood (PBMCs), obtained 6 months after the transplant. The genes are TRBV6-6 and TRBJ1-1; the match to TRBD1 covers 8 bases. CDR3 amino acids: CASSYPPGQGEAFF. The CDR3 region has the DNA TGTGCCAGCAGTTACCCTCCCGGACAGGGTGAGGCTTTCTTT.